These T cell receptor beta chains were read from a single sample in a study of T cell responses to AZD1222 COVID-19 vaccine. Assay: immunoSEQ multiplex PCR; the TCRdb copy retains only in-frame clones and omits some. The sample includes 150,000 to 200,000 clones, about 90% of them seen just once. The sample was peripheral blood, taken 28 days after the second AZD1222 dose. The receptor set was obtained from an adult who received the AZD1222 COVID-19 vaccine. Each CDR3 is given with its conserved first and last residue. The D gene is left open where the match is weak. Clone size is stated in some rows and not others, as once, few, many or a class when expanded.

clone size,V gene,J gene,D gene,CDR3 DNA,CDR3 protein
NA,TRBV3-1/TRBV3-2,TRBJ2-7,NA,TGTGCCAGCAGCCAAGATGGGGACACCGGGTACTTC,CASSQDGDTGYF
NA,TRBV5-1,TRBJ2-6,TRBD1,TGCGCCAGCAGCTTGGCCGCAGGGGGCACTGGGGCCAACGTCCTGACTTTC,CASSLAAGGTGANVLTF
NA,TRBV5-1,TRBJ1-6,NA,TGCGCCAGCAGCTTTTGGACAAACGATAATTCACCCCTCCACTTT,CASSFWTNDNSPLHF
NA,TRBV6-2/TRBV6-3,TRBJ2-7,NA,TGTGCCAGCAGTTACGAGGAGGGTTCCTACGAGCAGTACTTC,CASSYEEGSYEQYF
NA,TRBV27,TRBJ1-6,TRBD1,TGTGCCAGCAGTTTCTTGAGGGGGCATAATTCACCCCTCCACTTT,CASSFLRGHNSPLHF
once,TRBV6-5,TRBJ1-1,NA,TGTGCCAGCAAGGAGGTGGGGGGGTCTGAAGCTTTCTTT,CASKEVGGSEAFF
once,TRBV7-8,TRBJ1-1,TRBD1,TGTGCCAGCAGCCCCCGGGACAGGGGAGGTTCGGACACTGAAGCTTTCTTT,CASSPRDRGGSDTEAFF
NA,TRBV9,TRBJ1-5,NA,TGTGCCAGCAGCGTAGATTGGGGAGACAATCAGCCCCAGCATTTT,CASSVDWGDNQPQHF
NA,TRBV19,TRBJ2-2,TRBD1,TGTGCCAGTAGTTTAGAGGGGGCGGTCACCGGGGAGCTGTTTTTT,CASSLEGAVTGELFF
NA,TRBV5-1,TRBJ2-3,TRBD2,TGCGCCAGCAGCGCCGGCGGGACTAGCGGGGGGGATACGCAGTATTTT,CASSAGGTSGGDTQYF
NA,TRBV29-1,TRBJ2-5,TRBD2,TGCAGCGTTGGGGTCGGGGGGGCTAACCAAGAGACCCAGTACTTC,CSVGVGGANQETQYF
NA,TRBV3-1/TRBV3-2,TRBJ2-7,NA,TGTGCCAGCAGCTACCAAGGGGAGCAGTACTTC,CASSYQGEQYF
NA,TRBV10-2,TRBJ2-5,TRBD2,TGCGCCAGCCGGACTAGCGGGGGGCACCAAGAGACCCAGTACTTC,CASRTSGGHQETQYF
once,TRBV6-5,TRBJ1-1,TRBD1,TGTGCCAGCAGGCCCGGGACAGCGAACACTGAAGCTTTCTTT,CASRPGTANTEAFF
NA,TRBV6-5,TRBJ2-2,NA,TGTGCCAGCAGCGGAATGGGGGGCCGAGCCGGGGAGCTGTTTTTT,CASSGMGGRAGELFF
NA,TRBV18,TRBJ1-5,NA,TGTGCCAGCTCACCGCTAGGGGGTGGCAATCAGCCCCAGCATTTT,CASSPLGGGNQPQHF
NA,TRBV4-1,TRBJ2-2,TRBD1,TGCGCCAGCAGCCGTTGGACAGGGGGGAACACCGGGGAGCTGTTTTTT,CASSRWTGGNTGELFF
NA,TRBV10-3,TRBJ1-1,NA,TGTGCCATCAGTGCGCAGGGAAGTTTCACTGAAGCTTTCTTT,CAISAQGSFTEAFF
NA,TRBV7-6,TRBJ1-3,TRBD1,TGTGCCAGCAGCCACGGGACAGGGGCAAACACCATATATTTT,CASSHGTGANTIYF
NA,TRBV18,TRBJ1-1,NA,TGTGCCAGCTCACGCTTATTTGGGAACACTGAAGCTTTCTTT,CASSRLFGNTEAFF
NA,TRBV27,TRBJ1-4,TRBD1,TGTGCCAGCCGCGTAAGGGGGGTGACAGGGGCCTCTAATGAAAAACTGTTTTTT,CASRVRGVTGASNEKLFF
NA,TRBV12-5,TRBJ1-1,NA,TGTGCTAGTGGTTTGGATACAATTAAAGGAGCTTTCTTT,CASGLDTIKGAFF
NA,TRBV2,TRBJ2-2,NA,TGTGCCAGCAGTGAATGGTCGGGGATCGGGGAGCTGTTTTTT,CASSEWSGIGELFF
NA,TRBV29-1,TRBJ2-1,NA,TGCAGCCCCCGGGACATAAGGAATGAGCAGTTCTTC,CSPRDIRNEQFF
NA,TRBV12-3/TRBV12-4,TRBJ1-2,NA,TGTGCCAGCAGCCCCATGCCCTATGGCTACACCTTC,CASSPMPYGYTF
NA,TRBV7-9,TRBJ2-1,NA,TGTGCCAGCAGCTTAACCCCCCGGGGCGGGGTCGATGAGCAGTTCTTC,CASSLTPRGGVDEQFF
NA,TRBV19,TRBJ2-5,TRBD2,TGTGCCAGTAGAGCGGGGGGAGGTTCCCAAGAGACCCAGTACTTC,CASRAGGGSQETQYF
NA,TRBV3-1/TRBV3-2,TRBJ1-3,NA,TGTGCCAGCAGCCAGGACTCTGGAAACACCATATATTTT,CASSQDSGNTIYF
NA,TRBV6-5,TRBJ1-4,NA,TGTGCCAGCAGGAGTATCGATGAAAAACTGTTTTTT,CASRSIDEKLFF
NA,TRBV5-1,TRBJ2-5,TRBD1,TGCGCCAGCAGCGGGGACAGCCGGCAGGCTGAGACCCAGTACTTC,CASSGDSRQAETQYF
once,TRBV5-4,TRBJ2-1,NA,TGTGCCAGCAGCTTGCGGGGGTCCCTTAGGGATGAGCAGTTCTTC,CASSLRGSLRDEQFF
NA,TRBV12-3/TRBV12-4,TRBJ1-6,NA,TGTGCCAGCACCTCCTCGCCAGCCACCCTCCACTTT,CASTSSPATLHF
NA,TRBV5-6,TRBJ2-7,TRBD2,TGTGCCAGCAGCTTGACTAGCGGGGGGCCTTTATCCTACGAGCAGTACTTC,CASSLTSGGPLSYEQYF
NA,TRBV6-5,TRBJ1-1,NA,TGTGCCAGCAGCAAAGACACTGAAGCTTTCTTT,CASSKDTEAFF
NA,TRBV19,TRBJ2-5,NA,TGTGCCAGTAGGTCTCAAGTTCAGGTTTCGGAGACCCAGTACTTC,CASRSQVQVSETQYF